This TCR beta chain was sequenced in a study of metastatic and nonmetastatic thyroid tumors. Background on the study: Thyroid patients, malignant and benign, had repertoires compared across blood and tumor or nodule tissue. Study outcomes and limitations: Significantly higher TCR beta diversity was reportedly seen in malignant thyroid tumors than benign nodules, in blood and tumor.

In the authors' methods: To classify distant metastasis in papillary thyroid cancer, a model was built from CDR3 differences across clinicopathological groups. TCRdb re-called the PCR reads through MiXCR. These V and J calls derive from TCRdb rather than the authors' analysis. The sample holds about 59,000 clones; under 20% are singletons and the top ten take roughly a tenth. This clone was seen many times. Its antigen remains unknown. The CDR3 is made up of 12 amino acids. V dropped 8 bases and J dropped 2 bases, with 12 bases sitting between them. From germline, CDR1 is GTSNPN and CDR2 SVGIG (reference sequence). Ahead of thyroid surgery, no patient had received treatment of any kind.

Sequences were obtained from blood. The TCR originated in a male donor with papillary thyroid cancer or a benign thyroid nodule (not recorded which). Some clones in this sample may be carry-over from other donors' samples. V is TRBV30 and J is TRBJ1-2, with D possibly TRBD1 on 5 matching bases. As DNA, the CDR3 is TGTGCCGGGACGAGCGGAAACTATGGCTACACCTTC. Amino acids: CAGTSGNYGYTF.